This TCR beta chain was observed in a study of blood T cell repertoires in COVID-19. Only a few counts were recorded for this clone. Repertoires were generated with immunoSEQ multiplex PCR, while TCRdb's copy carries only in-frame clones and drops some. The table shows some 670,000 clones, with 80% to 90% occurring only once. The CDR3 loop spans 15 amino acids. Germline CDR1 SEHNR, CDR2 FQNEAQ (reference sequence). V was cut by 5 bases and J by 4 bases, with 14 bases left in between. The V and J genes are TRBV7-9 and TRBJ1-4; TRBD1 might be the D (6 bases). The sample was peripheral blood. The clonotype originates from a woman under 30 with acute or convalescent COVID-19. Here the CDR3 reads CASSPAHRDNEKLFF. The CDR3, as DNA: TGTGCCAGCAGCCCCGCCCACAGGGATAATGAAAAACTGTTTTTT.